The source of this T cell receptor beta chain is a study of cytomegalovirus exposure and HLA in healthy donors. Overall study context: Counted in an early data release were roughly 81 million unique TCRs from HLA-typed donors.

Note on this clone: As yet, its antigen is unknown.

The CDR3 length is 15 residues. J lost 8 bases, V lost 5 bases, and 11 bases had no gene match. Germline V gene sequence: CDR1 SGHVS, CDR2 FQNEAQ. Study-wide results and caveats: 87-base-pair reads could not separate some V segments, including TRBV6-2 and TRBV6-3.

The PCR made use of 60 Vbeta and 13 Jbeta primers. The method was immunoSEQ multiplex PCR; TCRdb's version includes in-frame clones alone and lacks a portion of them. The data show approximately 110,000 clones, roughly 63% seen once. The source of this sequence is a woman in her 70s in good health and CMV-seropositive. The specimen was PBMCs. The chain couples TRBV7-8 to TRBJ1-3; 8 bases match TRBD1. Here the CDR3 DNA reads TGTGCCAGCAGCACGACGACAGGGGAGGGATACACCATATATTTT. Its protein is CASSTTTGEGYTIYF. The complete variable domain, with remaining parts taken from reference TRBV7-8 and TRBJ1-3, reads GAGVSQSPRYKVAKRGQDVALRCDPISGHVSLFWYQQALGQGPEFLTYFQNEAQLDKSGLPSDRFFAERPEGSVSTLKIQRTQQEDSAVYLCASSTTTGEGYTIYFGEGSWLTVV.